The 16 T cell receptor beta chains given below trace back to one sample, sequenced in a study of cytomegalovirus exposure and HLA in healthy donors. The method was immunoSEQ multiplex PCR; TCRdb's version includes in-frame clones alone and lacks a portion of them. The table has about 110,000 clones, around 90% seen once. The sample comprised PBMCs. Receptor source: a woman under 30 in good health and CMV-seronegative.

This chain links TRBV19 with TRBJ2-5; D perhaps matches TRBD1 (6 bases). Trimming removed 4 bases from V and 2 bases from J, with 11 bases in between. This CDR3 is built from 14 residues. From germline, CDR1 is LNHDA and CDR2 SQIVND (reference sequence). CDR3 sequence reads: CASSRTETQETQYF. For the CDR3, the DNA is TGTGCCAGTAGTAGGACAGAAACACAAGAGACCCAGTACTTC.

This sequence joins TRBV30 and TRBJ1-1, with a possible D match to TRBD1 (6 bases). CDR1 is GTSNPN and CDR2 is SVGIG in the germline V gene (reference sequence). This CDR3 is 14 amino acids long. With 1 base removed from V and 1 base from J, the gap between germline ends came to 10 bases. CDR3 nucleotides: TGTGCCTGGAGTGGACCAGGGGCGAACACTGAAGCTTTCTTT. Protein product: CAWSGPGANTEAFF.

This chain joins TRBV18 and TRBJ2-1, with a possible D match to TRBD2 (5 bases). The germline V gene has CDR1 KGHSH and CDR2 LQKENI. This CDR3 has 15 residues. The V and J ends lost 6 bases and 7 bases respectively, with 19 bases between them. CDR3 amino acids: CASSLEGGDPNEQFF. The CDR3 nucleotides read TGTGCCAGCTCCCTCGAGGGTGGTGACCCAAATGAGCAGTTCTTC.

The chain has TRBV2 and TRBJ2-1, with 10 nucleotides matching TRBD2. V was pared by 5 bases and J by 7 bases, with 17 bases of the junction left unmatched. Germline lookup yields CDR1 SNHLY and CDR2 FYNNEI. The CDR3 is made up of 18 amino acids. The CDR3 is CASSRTKLLAGLRNEQFF. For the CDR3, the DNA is TGTGCCAGCAGTAGGACTAAGCTACTAGCGGGGCTAAGGAATGAGCAGTTCTTC.

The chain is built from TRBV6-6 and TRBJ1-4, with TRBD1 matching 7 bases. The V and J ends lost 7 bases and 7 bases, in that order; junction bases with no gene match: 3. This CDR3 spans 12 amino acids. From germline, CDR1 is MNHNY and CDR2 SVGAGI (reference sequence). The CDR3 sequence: CASTGTVEKLFF. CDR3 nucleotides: TGTGCCAGCACCGGGACAGTTGAAAAACTGTTTTTT.

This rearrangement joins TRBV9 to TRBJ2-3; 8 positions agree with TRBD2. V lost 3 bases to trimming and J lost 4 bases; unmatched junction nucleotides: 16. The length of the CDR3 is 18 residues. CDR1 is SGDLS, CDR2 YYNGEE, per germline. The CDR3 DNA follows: TGTGCCAGCAGCGCCGGCCCTCGGGGGGGCATTAGCCCAGATACGCAGTATTTT. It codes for CASSAGPRGGISPDTQYF. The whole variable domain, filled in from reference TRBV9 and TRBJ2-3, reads DSGVTQTPKHLITATGQRVTLRCSPRSGDLSVYWYQQSLDQGLQFLIQYYNGEERAKGNILERFSAQQFPDLHSELNLSSLELGDSALYFCASSAGPRGGISPDTQYFGPGTRLTVL.

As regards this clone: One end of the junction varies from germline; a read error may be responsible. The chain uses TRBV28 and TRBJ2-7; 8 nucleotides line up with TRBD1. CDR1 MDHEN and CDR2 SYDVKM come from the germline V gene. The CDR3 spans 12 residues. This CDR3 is CASSSGTGFPRF. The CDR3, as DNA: TGTGCCAGCAGTTCCGGGACAGGCTTTCCTCGCTTC.

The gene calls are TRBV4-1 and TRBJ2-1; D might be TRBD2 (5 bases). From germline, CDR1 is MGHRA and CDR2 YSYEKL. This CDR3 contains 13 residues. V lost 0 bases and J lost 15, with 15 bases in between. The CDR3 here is CASSQDRGIVGFF. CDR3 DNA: TGCGCCAGCAGCCAAGATCGAGGGATCGTGGGGTTCTTC.

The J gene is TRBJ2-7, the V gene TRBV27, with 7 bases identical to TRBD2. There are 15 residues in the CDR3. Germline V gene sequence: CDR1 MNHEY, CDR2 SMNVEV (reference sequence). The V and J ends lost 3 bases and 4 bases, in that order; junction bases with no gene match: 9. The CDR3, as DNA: TGTGCCAGCAGTTTTTCCGGCGGGAGCGGTTACGAGCAGTACTTC. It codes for CASSFSGGSGYEQYF.

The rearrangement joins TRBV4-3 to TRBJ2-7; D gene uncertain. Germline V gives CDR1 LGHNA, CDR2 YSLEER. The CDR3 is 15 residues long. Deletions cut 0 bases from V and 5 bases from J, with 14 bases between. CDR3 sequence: CASSQEIARRHEQYF. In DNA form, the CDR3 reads TGCGCCAGCAGCCAAGAGATAGCCCGAAGGCACGAGCAGTACTTC.

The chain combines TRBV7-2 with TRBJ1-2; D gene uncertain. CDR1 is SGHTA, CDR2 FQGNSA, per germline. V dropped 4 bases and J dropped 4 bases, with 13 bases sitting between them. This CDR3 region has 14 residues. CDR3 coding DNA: TGTGCCAGCAGCTCTTATCACTCGAGCTATGGCTACACCTTC. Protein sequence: CASSSYHSSYGYTF. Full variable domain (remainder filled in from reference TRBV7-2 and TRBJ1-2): GAGVSQSPSNKVTEKGKDVELRCDPISGHTALYWYRQSLGQGLEFLIYFQGNSAPDKSGLPSDRFSAERTGGSVSTLTIQRTQQEDSAVYLCASSSYHSSYGYTFGSGTRLTVV.

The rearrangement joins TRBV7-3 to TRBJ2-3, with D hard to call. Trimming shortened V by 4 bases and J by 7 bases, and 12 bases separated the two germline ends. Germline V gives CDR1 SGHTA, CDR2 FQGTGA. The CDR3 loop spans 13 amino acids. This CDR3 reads CASSSGRLNTQYF. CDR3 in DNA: TGTGCCAGCAGCTCGGGTCGTCTAAATACGCAGTATTTT.

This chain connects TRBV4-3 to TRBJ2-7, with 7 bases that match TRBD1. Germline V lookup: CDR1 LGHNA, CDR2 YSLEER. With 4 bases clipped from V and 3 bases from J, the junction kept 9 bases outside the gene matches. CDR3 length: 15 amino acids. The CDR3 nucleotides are TGCGCCAGCAGCCGAGGACAGGCCAGGGTCTACGAGCAGTACTTC. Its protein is CASSRGQARVYEQYF.

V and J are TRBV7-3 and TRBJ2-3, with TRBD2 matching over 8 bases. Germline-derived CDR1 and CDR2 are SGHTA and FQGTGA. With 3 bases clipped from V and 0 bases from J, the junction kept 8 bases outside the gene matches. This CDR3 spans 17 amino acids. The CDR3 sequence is CASSFETSAGSTDTQYF. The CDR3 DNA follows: TGTGCCAGCAGCTTTGAGACTAGCGCTGGCAGCACAGATACGCAGTATTTT.

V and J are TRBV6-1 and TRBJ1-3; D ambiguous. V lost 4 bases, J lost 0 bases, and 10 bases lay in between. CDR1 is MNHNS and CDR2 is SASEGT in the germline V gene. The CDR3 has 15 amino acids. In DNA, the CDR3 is TGTGCCAGCAGTGTGGGCCAGACCTCTGGAAACACCATATATTTT. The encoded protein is CASSVGQTSGNTIYF.

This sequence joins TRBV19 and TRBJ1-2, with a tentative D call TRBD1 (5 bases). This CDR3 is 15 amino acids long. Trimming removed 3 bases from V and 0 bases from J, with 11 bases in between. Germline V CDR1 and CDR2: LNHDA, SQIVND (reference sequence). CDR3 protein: CASSIWGSSNYGYTF. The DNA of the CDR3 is TGTGCCAGTAGTATTTGGGGCAGCTCTAACTATGGCTACACCTTC.